This T cell receptor (beta chain) was sequenced in a study of blood T cell repertoires in COVID-19. The overall study: Donors in the United States, Italy and Spain gave samples during acute or convalescent COVID-19.

CDR1 and CDR2 from the germline V gene are MDHEN and SYDVKM. The germline V and J ends were trimmed by 8 bases and 3 bases, with 17 bases remaining between them. This CDR3 has 16 residues. Only in-frame clones appear in the TCRdb table, and some are missing; sequencing was by immunoSEQ multiplex PCR. The table records 250,000 or so clones, 80% to 90% of them present only once. Sequencing input: peripheral blood. This receptor was identified in a woman in her twenties or thirties with active or convalescent COVID-19. This chain uses TRBV28 with TRBJ1-6; no clear D. CDR3 DNA: TGTGCCAGCTCATTGGCTGGCAGTAACTATAATTCACCCCTCCACTTT. Translating gives CASSLAGSNYNSPLHF.